These T cell receptor beta chains were read from a single sample in a study of T cells in Graves' hyperthyroidism and ophthalmopathy. TCRdb reprocessed the multiplex PCR reads with MiXCR, giving one entry per CDR3 protein. Of about 620,000 distinct CDR3 sequences listed, 15% to 20% are singletons. The sequenced material came from blood. Receptors originate from a woman aged 25 to 39 with Graves' hyperthyroidism. CDR3s include the opening cysteine and the closing phenylalanine or tryptophan. Fields, in order: D gene, clone size, J gene, V gene, CDR3 DNA, CDR3 protein. The D gene is left open where the match is weak. The size entry is marked missing in some rows and otherwise reads once, few, many or a size class.

d_gene: -; abundance: few; j_gene: TRBJ1-1; v_gene: TRBV6-1; CDR3nt: TGTGCCAGCAGTGATGGGGGGATAGGCACTGAAGCTTTCTTT; CDR3aa: CASSDGGIGTEAFF
d_gene: -; abundance: -; j_gene: TRBJ2-3; v_gene: TRBV7-2; CDR3nt: TGTGCCAGCAGCTTACGAAACGCGCCCCCAGATACGCAGTATTTT; CDR3aa: CASSLRNAPPDTQYF
d_gene: TRBD2; abundance: -; j_gene: TRBJ2-2; v_gene: TRBV24-1; CDR3nt: TGTGCCAGCAGTCCCGGGACTAGCGGGAGTCGAGGCACCGGGGAGCTGTTTTTT; CDR3aa: CASSPGTSGSRGTGELFF
d_gene: TRBD1; abundance: few; j_gene: TRBJ1-2; v_gene: TRBV24-1; CDR3nt: TGTGCCACCAGATCCGGGACAGACTATGGCTACACCTTC; CDR3aa: CATRSGTDYGYTF
d_gene: TRBD1; abundance: many; j_gene: TRBJ1-1; v_gene: TRBV7-2; CDR3nt: TGTGCCAGCAGCCTAAGGGGGCAGGGGAACACTGAAGCTTTCTTT; CDR3aa: CASSLRGQGNTEAFF
d_gene: -; abundance: -; j_gene: TRBJ2-7; v_gene: TRBV5-4; CDR3nt: TGTGCCAGCAGCTTGGAGGGGACCCGCGGATACGAGCAGTACTTC; CDR3aa: CASSLEGTRGYEQYF
d_gene: TRBD1; abundance: -; j_gene: TRBJ2-7; v_gene: TRBV12-3/TRBV12-4; CDR3nt: TGTGCCAGCAGCCGGGGGACAGGGCCGAGCTCCTACGAGCAGTACTTC; CDR3aa: CASSRGTGPSSYEQYF
d_gene: TRBD2; abundance: -; j_gene: TRBJ2-3; v_gene: TRBV4-1; CDR3nt: TGCGCCAGCAGCCCCCGCCCCACACTGGCTAGCGGGAGTACAGATACGCAGTATTTT; CDR3aa: CASSPRPTLASGSTDTQYF
d_gene: -; abundance: many; j_gene: TRBJ1-2; v_gene: TRBV27; CDR3nt: TGTGCCAGCAGGCAGAATCCTCTCGAGGGTGGCTACACCTTC; CDR3aa: CASRQNPLEGGYTF
d_gene: -; abundance: few; j_gene: TRBJ2-1; v_gene: TRBV9; CDR3nt: TGTGCCAGCAGCGTGACCGGGACCCCGGGGAATGAGCAGTTCTTC; CDR3aa: CASSVTGTPGNEQFF
d_gene: -; abundance: -; j_gene: TRBJ2-3; v_gene: TRBV4-3; CDR3nt: TGCGCCAGCAGCCAACGACATGAAGATACGCAGTATTTT; CDR3aa: CASSQRHEDTQYF
d_gene: -; abundance: many; j_gene: TRBJ2-7; v_gene: TRBV5-1; CDR3nt: TGCGCCAGCAGCATGAACGTGGCCTACGAGCAGTACTTC; CDR3aa: CASSMNVAYEQYF
d_gene: -; abundance: many; j_gene: TRBJ2-1; v_gene: TRBV20-1; CDR3nt: TGCAGTGCCGAATACAATGAGCAGTTCTTC; CDR3aa: CSAEYNEQFF
d_gene: -; abundance: -; j_gene: TRBJ1-4; v_gene: TRBV28; CDR3nt: TGTGCCAGCAGGGGGGGGGACGCCCTGAGGGAAAAACTGTTTTTT; CDR3aa: CASRGGDALREKLFF
d_gene: TRBD2; abundance: many; j_gene: TRBJ2-7; v_gene: TRBV10-1; CDR3nt: TGCGCCAGCAGTGCTGGGGGGACTATCTACGAGCAGTACTTC; CDR3aa: CASSAGGTIYEQYF
d_gene: TRBD2; abundance: -; j_gene: TRBJ2-2; v_gene: TRBV20-1; CDR3nt: TGCAGTGCCACCCTTCTAGCGGGTACGAACACCGGGGAGCTGTTTTTT; CDR3aa: CSATLLAGTNTGELFF
d_gene: -; abundance: many; j_gene: TRBJ2-2; v_gene: TRBV2; CDR3nt: TGTGCCAGCAGGGCAGGGCTCGGTCCGACCGGGGAGCTGTTTTTT; CDR3aa: CASRAGLGPTGELFF
d_gene: TRBD1; abundance: few; j_gene: TRBJ1-2; v_gene: TRBV12-3/TRBV12-4; CDR3nt: TGTGCCAGCAGTGGTACAGGGGGCTCAGTCTATGGCTACACCTTC; CDR3aa: CASSGTGGSVYGYTF
d_gene: -; abundance: -; j_gene: TRBJ1-6; v_gene: TRBV18; CDR3nt: TGTGCCAGCTCACCAATTGACTCACAAAATTCACCCCTCCACTTT; CDR3aa: CASSPIDSQNSPLHF
d_gene: TRBD2; abundance: once; j_gene: TRBJ2-5; v_gene: TRBV19; CDR3nt: TGTGCCTGTAGTACACGACTAGCGGGAGGGCCTGTCGTAGAGACCCAGTACTTC; CDR3aa: CACSTRLAGGPVVETQYF
d_gene: -; abundance: -; j_gene: TRBJ1-4; v_gene: TRBV27; CDR3nt: TGTGCCAGCAGACGAGGCTCCGAAAAACTGTTTTTT; CDR3aa: CASRRGSEKLFF
d_gene: -; abundance: -; j_gene: TRBJ1-1; v_gene: TRBV6-5; CDR3nt: TGTGCCAGCAGTTACGGGTGGTTCAACACTGAAGCTTTCTTT; CDR3aa: CASSYGWFNTEAFF
d_gene: -; abundance: many; j_gene: TRBJ2-7; v_gene: TRBV10-2; CDR3nt: TGCGCCAGCAGTGAGTTAAAGGGACCCTACGAGCAGTACTTC; CDR3aa: CASSELKGPYEQYF
d_gene: -; abundance: few; j_gene: TRBJ2-4; v_gene: TRBV11-2; CDR3nt: TGTGCCAGCAGCTTTAGAGCTCTAGCCAAAAACATTCAGTACTTC; CDR3aa: CASSFRALAKNIQYF
d_gene: -; abundance: -; j_gene: TRBJ2-7; v_gene: TRBV5-6; CDR3nt: TGTGCCAGCGGAAGATTCGACGAGCAGTACTTC; CDR3aa: CASGRFDEQYF
d_gene: -; abundance: many; j_gene: TRBJ1-1; v_gene: TRBV6-1; CDR3nt: TGTGCCAGCAGTGTTACGACGACGGGGACAACTGAAGCTTTCTTT; CDR3aa: CASSVTTTGTTEAFF
d_gene: TRBD1; abundance: -; j_gene: TRBJ2-7; v_gene: TRBV2; CDR3nt: TGTGCCAGCAGCGGACAGGGGGCCTTCTACGAGCAGTACTTC; CDR3aa: CASSGQGAFYEQYF
d_gene: -; abundance: many; j_gene: TRBJ2-7; v_gene: TRBV7-8; CDR3nt: TGTGCCAGCAGTGGCGGGAATGGGTACGAGCAGTACTTC; CDR3aa: CASSGGNGYEQYF
d_gene: -; abundance: -; j_gene: TRBJ2-3; v_gene: TRBV5-6; CDR3nt: TGTGCCAGCAGGGCCGTAGGACAGAAGGTTTACGATACGCAGTATTTT; CDR3aa: CASRAVGQKVYDTQYF
d_gene: -; abundance: few; j_gene: TRBJ2-7; v_gene: TRBV3-1; CDR3nt: TGTGCCAGCAGCCCGCAGGGTATGAGCTACGAGCAGTACTTC; CDR3aa: CASSPQGMSYEQYF
d_gene: -; abundance: few; j_gene: TRBJ2-3; v_gene: TRBV20-1; CDR3nt: TGCAGTGCTAACCGGGACAGCACAGATACGCAGTATTTT; CDR3aa: CSANRDSTDTQYF
d_gene: -; abundance: once; j_gene: TRBJ2-5; v_gene: TRBV10-3; CDR3nt: TGTGCCATCAGTGAGTCCCCGGGGCGGGAGACCCAGTACTTC; CDR3aa: CAISESPGRETQYF
d_gene: -; abundance: few; j_gene: TRBJ1-5; v_gene: TRBV29-1; CDR3nt: TGCAGCGTTGGGTTTGATCAGCCCCAGCATTTT; CDR3aa: CSVGFDQPQHF
d_gene: -; abundance: many; j_gene: TRBJ1-2; v_gene: TRBV28; CDR3nt: TGTGCCAGCAGTTTCGCGGGGAACCTTGACTATGGCTACACCTTC; CDR3aa: CASSFAGNLDYGYTF
d_gene: -; abundance: many; j_gene: TRBJ1-1; v_gene: TRBV20-1; CDR3nt: TGCAGTGCTAGGCGATTCGATCGGGTGAGGACTGAAGCTTTCTTT; CDR3aa: CSARRFDRVRTEAFF
d_gene: TRBD1; abundance: -; j_gene: TRBJ1-2; v_gene: TRBV30; CDR3nt: TGTGCCTGTCCGACAGGGTCGAGCGGCTACACCTTC; CDR3aa: CACPTGSSGYTF
d_gene: -; abundance: -; j_gene: TRBJ2-7; v_gene: TRBV24-1; CDR3nt: TGTGCCACCAGTGACCCGCGAAGACTCTACGAGCAGTACTTC; CDR3aa: CATSDPRRLYEQYF
d_gene: TRBD1; abundance: many; j_gene: TRBJ1-2; v_gene: TRBV7-9; CDR3nt: TGTGCCAGCAGCTTAGTAGGACAGGGGAACGGCTACACCTTC; CDR3aa: CASSLVGQGNGYTF
d_gene: TRBD1; abundance: many; j_gene: TRBJ2-3; v_gene: TRBV10-3; CDR3nt: TGTGCCATCAGTCCGGGACAGGGGGCGCCGGAAGATACGCAGTATTTT; CDR3aa: CAISPGQGAPEDTQYF
d_gene: TRBD1; abundance: -; j_gene: TRBJ1-6; v_gene: TRBV27; CDR3nt: TGTGCCAGCAGTTTTACCCCACAGGGGACGAATTCACCCCTCCACTTT; CDR3aa: CASSFTPQGTNSPLHF
d_gene: -; abundance: many; j_gene: TRBJ1-1; v_gene: TRBV3-1; CDR3nt: TGTGCCAGCAGCCTGACGGACACTGAAGCTTTCTTT; CDR3aa: CASSLTDTEAFF
d_gene: -; abundance: many; j_gene: TRBJ2-1; v_gene: TRBV7-8; CDR3nt: TGTGCCAGCAGCTTAGCGGCCCTAGCGAGCTCCTACAATGAGCAGTTCTTC; CDR3aa: CASSLAALASSYNEQFF
d_gene: -; abundance: -; j_gene: TRBJ2-7; v_gene: TRBV19; CDR3nt: TGTGCCAGTAGTCCTCCTTTCGGACTATCCTACGAGCAGTACTTC; CDR3aa: CASSPPFGLSYEQYF
d_gene: TRBD1; abundance: -; j_gene: TRBJ1-2; v_gene: TRBV6-1; CDR3nt: TGTGCCAGCAGCGTGACAGGGCCCTATGGCTACACCTTC; CDR3aa: CASSVTGPYGYTF
d_gene: -; abundance: few; j_gene: TRBJ1-5; v_gene: TRBV11-3; CDR3nt: TGTGCCAGCAGCTTATCTCATGGCAGGCTGGAGAATCAGCCCCAGCATTTT; CDR3aa: CASSLSHGRLENQPQHF
d_gene: -; abundance: few; j_gene: TRBJ1-6; v_gene: TRBV27; CDR3nt: TGTGCCAGCAGTTTACGGGACGGAAAAAATTCACCCCTCCACTTT; CDR3aa: CASSLRDGKNSPLHF
d_gene: TRBD2; abundance: many; j_gene: TRBJ2-7; v_gene: TRBV7-2; CDR3nt: TGTGCCAGCAGCCGGACTAGCGGGAGCCCCGAGCAGTACTTC; CDR3aa: CASSRTSGSPEQYF
d_gene: -; abundance: many; j_gene: TRBJ2-7; v_gene: TRBV6-1; CDR3nt: TGTGCCAGCAGCCGCTGGGGCTACGAGCAGTACTTC; CDR3aa: CASSRWGYEQYF
d_gene: TRBD1; abundance: -; j_gene: TRBJ1-5; v_gene: TRBV19; CDR3nt: TGTGCCAGCCGCAGCAGGGGGAATCGGCCCCAGCATTTT; CDR3aa: CASRSRGNRPQHF
d_gene: -; abundance: few; j_gene: TRBJ1-1; v_gene: TRBV18; CDR3nt: TGTGCCAGCTCACCTGTGGAGTTGAACACTGAAGCTTTCTTT; CDR3aa: CASSPVELNTEAFF
d_gene: -; abundance: many; j_gene: TRBJ1-1; v_gene: TRBV12-3/TRBV12-4; CDR3nt: TGTGCCAGCAGCCTACACCTGGGGGGGAACACTGAAGCTTTCTTT; CDR3aa: CASSLHLGGNTEAFF
d_gene: TRBD2; abundance: many; j_gene: TRBJ2-7; v_gene: TRBV28; CDR3nt: TGTGCCAGCAGTTTTACACTAGCGGGGGGTGAGGAGCAGTACTTC; CDR3aa: CASSFTLAGGEEQYF
d_gene: -; abundance: -; j_gene: TRBJ2-7; v_gene: TRBV4-3; CDR3nt: TGCGCCAGCAGCCCCAAACGGGGAGCCTACGAGCAGTACTTC; CDR3aa: CASSPKRGAYEQYF
d_gene: -; abundance: few; j_gene: TRBJ1-2; v_gene: TRBV7-2; CDR3nt: TGTGCCAGCAGCTTAGTCTTGGGGATGGACTATGGCTACACCTTC; CDR3aa: CASSLVLGMDYGYTF
d_gene: -; abundance: many; j_gene: TRBJ2-1; v_gene: TRBV13; CDR3nt: TGTGCCAGCAGCTTAGGTAGCTCGGGGGTGAATGAGCAGTTCTTC; CDR3aa: CASSLGSSGVNEQFF